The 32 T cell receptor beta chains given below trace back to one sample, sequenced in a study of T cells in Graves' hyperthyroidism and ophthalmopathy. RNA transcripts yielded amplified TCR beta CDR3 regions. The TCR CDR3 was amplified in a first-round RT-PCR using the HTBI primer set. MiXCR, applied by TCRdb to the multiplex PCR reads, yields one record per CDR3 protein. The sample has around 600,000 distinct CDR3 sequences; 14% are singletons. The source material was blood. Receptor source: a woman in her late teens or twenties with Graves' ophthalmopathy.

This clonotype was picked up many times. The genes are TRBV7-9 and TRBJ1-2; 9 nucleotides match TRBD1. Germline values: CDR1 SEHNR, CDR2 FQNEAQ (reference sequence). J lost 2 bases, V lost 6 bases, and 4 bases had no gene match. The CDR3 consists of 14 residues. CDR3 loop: CASSSGQGNYGYTF. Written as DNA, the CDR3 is TGTGCCAGCAGTTCGGGACAGGGCAACTATGGCTACACCTTC.

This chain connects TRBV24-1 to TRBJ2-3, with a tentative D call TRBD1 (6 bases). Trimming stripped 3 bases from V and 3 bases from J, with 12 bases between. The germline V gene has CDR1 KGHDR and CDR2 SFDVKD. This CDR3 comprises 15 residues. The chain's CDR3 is CATSDEGVITDTQYF. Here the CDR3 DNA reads TGTGCCACCAGTGATGAGGGGGTAATAACAGATACGCAGTATTTT.

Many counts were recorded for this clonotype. The CDR3 DNA follows: TGTGCCAGCACCACAGCCCCAGGGGTTAACACTGAAGCTTTCTTT. This gives the protein CASTTAPGVNTEAFF. This rearrangement joins TRBV11-3 to TRBJ1-1; maybe TRBD1 (6 bases). V was cut by 7 bases and J by 2 bases, with 17 bases left in between. Germline values: CDR1 SGHNT, CDR2 YENEEA. CDR3 length: 15 amino acids.

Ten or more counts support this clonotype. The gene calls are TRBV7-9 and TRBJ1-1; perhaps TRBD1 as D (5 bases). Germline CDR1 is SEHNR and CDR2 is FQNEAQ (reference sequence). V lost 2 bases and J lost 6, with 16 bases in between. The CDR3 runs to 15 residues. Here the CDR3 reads CASSLPAGWTPEAFF. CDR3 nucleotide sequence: TGTGCCAGCAGCTTACCGGCAGGGTGGACCCCTGAAGCTTTCTTT.

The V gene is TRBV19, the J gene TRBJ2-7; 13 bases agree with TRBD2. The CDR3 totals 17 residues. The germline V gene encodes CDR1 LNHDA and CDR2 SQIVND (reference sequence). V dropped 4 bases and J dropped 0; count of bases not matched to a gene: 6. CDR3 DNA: TGTGCCAGTAGTAAGGGACTAGCGGGACTCCGCTCCTACGAGCAGTACTTC. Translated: CASSKGLAGLRSYEQYF.

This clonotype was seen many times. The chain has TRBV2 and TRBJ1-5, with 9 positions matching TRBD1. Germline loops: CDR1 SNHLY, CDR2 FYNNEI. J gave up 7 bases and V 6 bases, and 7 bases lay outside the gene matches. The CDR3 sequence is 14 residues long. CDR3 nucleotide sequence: TGTGCCAGCAGGATACAGGGGGCTAGGCAGCCCCAGCATTTT. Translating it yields CASRIQGARQPQHF.

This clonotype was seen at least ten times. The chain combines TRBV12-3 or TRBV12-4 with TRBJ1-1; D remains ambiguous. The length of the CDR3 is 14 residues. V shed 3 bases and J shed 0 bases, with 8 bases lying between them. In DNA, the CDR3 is TGTGCCAGCAGTTTCCAGTACATGAACACTGAAGCTTTCTTT. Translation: CASSFQYMNTEAFF.

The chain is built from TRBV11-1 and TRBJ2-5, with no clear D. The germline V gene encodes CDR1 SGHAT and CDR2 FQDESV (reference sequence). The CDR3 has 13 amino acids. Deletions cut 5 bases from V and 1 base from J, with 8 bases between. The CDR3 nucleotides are TGTGCCAGCAGCAAGAGTCCCCAAGAGACCCAGTACTTC. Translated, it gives CASSKSPQETQYF. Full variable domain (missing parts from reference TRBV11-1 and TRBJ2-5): EAEVAQSPRYKITEKSQAVAFWCDPISGHATLYWYRQILGQGPELLVQFQDESVVDDSQLPKDRFSAERLKGVDSTLKIQPAELGDSAMYLCASSKSPQETQYFGPGTRLLVL.

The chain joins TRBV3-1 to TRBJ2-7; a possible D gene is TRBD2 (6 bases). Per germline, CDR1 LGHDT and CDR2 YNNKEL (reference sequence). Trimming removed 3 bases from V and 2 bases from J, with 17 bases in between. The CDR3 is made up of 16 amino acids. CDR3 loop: CASSQDYPTDTYEQYF. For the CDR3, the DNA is TGTGCCAGCAGCCAGGACTACCCGACCGATACCTACGAGCAGTACTTC.

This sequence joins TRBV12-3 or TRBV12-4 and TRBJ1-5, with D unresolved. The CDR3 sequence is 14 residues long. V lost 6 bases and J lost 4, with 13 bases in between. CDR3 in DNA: TGTGCCAGCAGCCGTGCCCGAGGGAATCAGCCCCAGCATTTT. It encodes CASSRARGNQPQHF.

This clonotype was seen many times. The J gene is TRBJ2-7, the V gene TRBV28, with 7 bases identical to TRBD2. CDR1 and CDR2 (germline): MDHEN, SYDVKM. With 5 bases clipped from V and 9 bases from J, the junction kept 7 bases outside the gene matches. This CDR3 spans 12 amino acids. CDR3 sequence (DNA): TGTGCCAGCAGTCCGGGGGGAAGACGGCAGTACTTC. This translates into CASSPGGRRQYF.

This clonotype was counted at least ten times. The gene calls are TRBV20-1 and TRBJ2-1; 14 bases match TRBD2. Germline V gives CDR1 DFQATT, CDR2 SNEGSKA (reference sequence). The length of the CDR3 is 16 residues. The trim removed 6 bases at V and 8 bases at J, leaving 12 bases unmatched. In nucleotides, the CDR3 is TGCAGTGCCCTAACCGGGACTAGCGGGAGTTGGGATGAGCAGTTCTTC. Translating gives CSALTGTSGSWDEQFF.

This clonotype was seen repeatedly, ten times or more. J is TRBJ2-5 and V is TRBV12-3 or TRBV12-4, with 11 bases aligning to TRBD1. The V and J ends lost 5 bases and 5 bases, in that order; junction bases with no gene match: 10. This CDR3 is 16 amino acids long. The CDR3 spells CASSPTGTGGSETQYF. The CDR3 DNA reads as TGTGCCAGCAGTCCAACCGGGACAGGGGGTTCGGAGACCCAGTACTTC.

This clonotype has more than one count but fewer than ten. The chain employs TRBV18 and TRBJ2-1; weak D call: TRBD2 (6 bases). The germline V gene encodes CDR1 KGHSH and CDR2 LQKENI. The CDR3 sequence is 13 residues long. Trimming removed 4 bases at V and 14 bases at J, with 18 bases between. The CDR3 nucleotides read TGTGCCAGCTCACGGGACGCCCGGAGGAGGGAGTTCTTC. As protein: CASSRDARRREFF. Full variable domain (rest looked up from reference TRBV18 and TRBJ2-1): NAGVMQNPRHLVRRRGQEARLRCSPMKGHSHVYWYRQLPEEGLKFMVYLQKENIIDESGMPKERFSAEFPKEGPSILRIQQVVRGDSAAYFCASSRDARRREFFGPGTRLTVL.

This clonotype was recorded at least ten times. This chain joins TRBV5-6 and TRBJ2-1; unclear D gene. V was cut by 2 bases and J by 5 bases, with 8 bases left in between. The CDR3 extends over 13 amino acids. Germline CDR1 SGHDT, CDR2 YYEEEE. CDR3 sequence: CASSLEGDNEQFF. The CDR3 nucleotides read TGTGCCAGCAGCTTAGAAGGAGACAATGAGCAGTTCTTC.

The CDR3 DNA sequence: TGCGCCAGCAGCCAAGATGGTAGCGGGGGCCAAGAGACCCAGTACTTC. Its translation is CASSQDGSGGQETQYF. This sequence joins TRBV4-1 and TRBJ2-5; 9 nucleotides agree with TRBD2. Trimming cost V 0 bases and J 1 base; bases outside gene matches: 3. The CDR3 sequence is 16 residues long. The germline V gene encodes CDR1 MGHRA and CDR2 YSYEKL.

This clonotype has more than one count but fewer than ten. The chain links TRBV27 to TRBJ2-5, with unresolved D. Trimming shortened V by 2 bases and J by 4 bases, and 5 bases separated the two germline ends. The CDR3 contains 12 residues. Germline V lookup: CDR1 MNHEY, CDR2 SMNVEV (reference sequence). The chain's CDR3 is CASSLPLETQYF. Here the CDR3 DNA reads TGTGCCAGCAGTTTACCCCTAGAGACCCAGTACTTC.

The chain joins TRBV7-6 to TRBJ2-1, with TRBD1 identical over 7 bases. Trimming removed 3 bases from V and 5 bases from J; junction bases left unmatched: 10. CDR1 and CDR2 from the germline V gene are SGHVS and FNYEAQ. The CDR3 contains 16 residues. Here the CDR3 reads CASSFVVRGHHNEQFF. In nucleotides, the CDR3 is TGTGCCAGCAGCTTCGTCGTGAGGGGGCACCACAATGAGCAGTTCTTC. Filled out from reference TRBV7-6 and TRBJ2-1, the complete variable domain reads GAGVSQSPRYKVTKRGQDVALRCDPISGHVSLYWYRQALGQGPEFLTYFNYEAQQDKSGLPNDRFSAERPEGSISTLTIQRTEQRDSAMYRCASSFVVRGHHNEQFFGPGTRLTVL.

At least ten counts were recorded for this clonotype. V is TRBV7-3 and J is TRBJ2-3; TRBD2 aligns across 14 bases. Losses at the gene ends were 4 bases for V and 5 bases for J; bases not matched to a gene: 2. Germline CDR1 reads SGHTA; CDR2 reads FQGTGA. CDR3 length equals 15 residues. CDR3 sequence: CASSSTSGRGDTQYF. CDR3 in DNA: TGTGCCAGCAGCTCGACTAGCGGGAGGGGAGATACGCAGTATTTT.

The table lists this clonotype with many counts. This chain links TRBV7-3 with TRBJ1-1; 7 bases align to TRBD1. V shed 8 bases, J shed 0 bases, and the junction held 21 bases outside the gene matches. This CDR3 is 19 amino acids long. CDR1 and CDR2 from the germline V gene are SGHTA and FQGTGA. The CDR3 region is CASWMGSRTGEAMNTEAFF. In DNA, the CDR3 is TGTGCCAGCTGGATGGGTTCCCGAACAGGGGAAGCCATGAACACTGAAGCTTTCTTT.

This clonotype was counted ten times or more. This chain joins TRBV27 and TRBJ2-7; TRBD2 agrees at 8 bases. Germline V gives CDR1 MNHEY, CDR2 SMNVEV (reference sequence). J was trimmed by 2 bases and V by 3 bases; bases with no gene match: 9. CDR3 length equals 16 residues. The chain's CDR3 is CASSLVASGPAYEQYF. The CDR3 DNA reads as TGTGCCAGCAGTTTGGTGGCTAGCGGGCCCGCCTACGAGCAGTACTTC.

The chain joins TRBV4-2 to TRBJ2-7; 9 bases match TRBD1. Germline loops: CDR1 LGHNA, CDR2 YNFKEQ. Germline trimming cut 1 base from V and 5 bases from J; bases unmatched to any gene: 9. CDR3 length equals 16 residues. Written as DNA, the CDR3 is TGTGCCAGCAGCCAAGGTCGGGGACAGGGTTCCCACGAGCAGTACTTC. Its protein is CASSQGRGQGSHEQYF.

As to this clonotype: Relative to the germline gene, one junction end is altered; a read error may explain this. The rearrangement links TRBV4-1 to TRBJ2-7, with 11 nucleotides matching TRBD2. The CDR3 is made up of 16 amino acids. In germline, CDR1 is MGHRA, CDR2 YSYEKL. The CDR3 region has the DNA TGCGTCAGCAGCCTCCAGACTAGCGGGAAGTCCTACGAGCAGTACTTC. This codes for CVSSLQTSGKSYEQYF.

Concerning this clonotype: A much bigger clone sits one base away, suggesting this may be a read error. The DNA for the CDR3 is TGTGCCAGCAGCCATGGCCAGCCAGGTGGGGGAAAACTGTTTTTT. Residues: CASSHGQPGGGKLFF. The chain couples TRBV3-1 to TRBJ1-4; D perhaps matches TRBD1 (5 bases). V was cut by 3 bases and J by 10 bases, with 18 bases left in between. The CDR3 consists of 15 residues. CDR1 LGHDT and CDR2 YNNKEL come from the germline V gene (reference sequence).

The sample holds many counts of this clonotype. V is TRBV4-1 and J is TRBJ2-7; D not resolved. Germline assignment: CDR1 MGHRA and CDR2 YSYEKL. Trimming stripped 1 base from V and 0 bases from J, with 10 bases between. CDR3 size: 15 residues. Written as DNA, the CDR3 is TGCGCCAGCAGCCAAGTGGCCAGGAGCTCCTACGAGCAGTACTTC. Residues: CASSQVARSSYEQYF.

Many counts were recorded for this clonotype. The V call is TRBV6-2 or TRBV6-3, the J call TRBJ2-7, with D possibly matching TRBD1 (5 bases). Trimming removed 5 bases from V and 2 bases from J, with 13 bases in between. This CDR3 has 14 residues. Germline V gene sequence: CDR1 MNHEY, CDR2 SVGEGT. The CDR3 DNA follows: TGTGCCAGCAGTAACCTGACAGCCACCTACGAGCAGTACTTC. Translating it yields CASSNLTATYEQYF.

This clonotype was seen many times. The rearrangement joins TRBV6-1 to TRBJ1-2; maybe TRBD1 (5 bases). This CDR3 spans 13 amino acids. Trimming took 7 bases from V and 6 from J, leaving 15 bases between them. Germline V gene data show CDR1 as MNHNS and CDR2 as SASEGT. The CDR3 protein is CASIPRGRHGYTF. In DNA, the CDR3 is TGTGCCAGCATACCTCGGGGGAGGCATGGCTACACCTTC.

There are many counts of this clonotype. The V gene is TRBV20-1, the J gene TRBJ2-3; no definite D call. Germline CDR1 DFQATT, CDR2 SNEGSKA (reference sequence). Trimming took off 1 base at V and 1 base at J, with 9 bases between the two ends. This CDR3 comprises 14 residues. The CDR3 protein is CSARVREGTDTQYF. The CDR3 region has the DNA TGCAGTGCTAGAGTTAGGGAAGGCACAGATACGCAGTATTTT.

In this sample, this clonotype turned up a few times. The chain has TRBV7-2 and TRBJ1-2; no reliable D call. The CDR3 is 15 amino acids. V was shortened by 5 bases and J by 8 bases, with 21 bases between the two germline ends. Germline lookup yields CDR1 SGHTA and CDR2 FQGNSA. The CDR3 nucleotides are TGTGCCAGCAGCCCTAGGACCGCTACCCACTGGGGCTACACCTTC. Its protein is CASSPRTATHWGYTF.

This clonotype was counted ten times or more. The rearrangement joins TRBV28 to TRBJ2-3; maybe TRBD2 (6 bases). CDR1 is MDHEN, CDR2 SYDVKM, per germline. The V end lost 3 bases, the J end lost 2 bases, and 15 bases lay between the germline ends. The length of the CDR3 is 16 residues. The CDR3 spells CASSLRAQRATDTQYF. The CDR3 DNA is TGTGCCAGCAGTTTGCGCGCCCAGCGGGCCACAGATACGCAGTATTTT.

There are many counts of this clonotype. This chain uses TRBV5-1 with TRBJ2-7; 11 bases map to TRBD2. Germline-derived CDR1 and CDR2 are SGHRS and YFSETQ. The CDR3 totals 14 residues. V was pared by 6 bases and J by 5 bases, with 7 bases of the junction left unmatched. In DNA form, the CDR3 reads TGCGCCAGCACGGTAGCGGGAGGGCCCCACGAGCAGTACTTC. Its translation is CASTVAGGPHEQYF.

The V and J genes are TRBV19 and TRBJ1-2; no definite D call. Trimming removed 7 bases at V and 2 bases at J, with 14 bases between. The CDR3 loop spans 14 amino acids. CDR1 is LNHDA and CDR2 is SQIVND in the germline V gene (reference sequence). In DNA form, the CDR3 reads TGTGCCAGTACCCCGGGCCGCCGGAACTATGGCTACACCTTC. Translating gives CASTPGRRNYGYTF.